Below are 21 T cell receptor beta chains sequenced from a single sample in a study of human T cells and chemical hapten exposure. Documented time point: patch test 1, 2 weeks after DPC sensitization. Indicated treatment: therapeutic diphenylcyclopropenone sensitization with weekly scalp DPC. TCRdb reprocessed the RACE reads with MiXCR, giving one entry per CDR3 protein. In the table there are 300,000 to 350,000 distinct CDR3 sequences, around 6.9% of which are singletons. This specimen consisted of whole blood, obtained in connection with sensitization to the hapten diphenylcyclopropenone (DPC). Receptor source: a woman aged 18-29 years with alopecia areata. Some clones in this sample may be carry-over from other donors' samples.

There are many counts of this clonotype. The chain links TRBV19 to TRBJ2-1, with a tentative D call TRBD2 (6 bases). The V gene lost 7 bases and the J gene lost 5 bases, with 12 bases spanning the gap. The CDR3 loop spans 13 amino acids. Germline values: CDR1 LNHDA, CDR2 SQIVND (reference sequence). The chain's CDR3 is CASKVGGNNEQFF. Here the CDR3 DNA reads TGTGCCAGTAAAGTGGGGGGAAACAATGAGCAGTTCTTC.

V gene TRBV12-3 or TRBV12-4 combines with J gene TRBJ1-2, with D possibly TRBD1 on 5 matching bases. This CDR3 region has 11 residues. V lost 6 bases and J lost 8, with 10 bases in between. The CDR3 DNA reads as TGTGCCAGCAGGGGGGAGAACGGCTACACCTTC. It specifies CASRGENGYTF.

The gene calls are TRBV7-9 and TRBJ2-7, with D possibly being TRBD1 (6 bases). The CDR3 has 16 amino acids. Trimming took 0 bases from V and 0 from J, leaving 12 bases between them. Germline-derived CDR1 and CDR2 are SEHNR and FQNEAQ (reference sequence). The CDR3 nucleotides are TGTGCCAGCAGCTTAGCAACAGGGAAAAGCTCCTACGAGCAGTACTTC. Translated: CASSLATGKSSYEQYF.

The chain employs TRBV12-3 or TRBV12-4 and TRBJ2-7; D uncertain. The CDR3 is made up of 15 amino acids. V lost 6 bases and J 5 bases, leaving 20 bases between the germline ends. For the CDR3, the DNA is TGTGCCAGCAGCGATGGACCACGACCAGGCAACGAGCAGTACTTC. The encoded protein is CASSDGPRPGNEQYF.

This clonotype came up a few times. This chain joins TRBV27 and TRBJ1-2, with D tentatively TRBD1 (6 bases). Germline values: CDR1 MNHEY, CDR2 SMNVEV (reference sequence). This CDR3 has 15 amino acids. Trimming shortened V by 2 bases and J by 5 bases, and 15 bases separated the two germline ends. CDR3: CASSLTRGPMYGYTF. In nucleotides, the CDR3 is TGTGCCAGCAGTTTAACCAGGGGTCCTATGTATGGCTACACCTTC.

There are a few counts of this clonotype. The rearrangement links TRBV7-2 to TRBJ2-5; D unresolved. The CDR3 covers 14 residues. Germline CDR1 and CDR2: SGHTA and FQGNSA. Trimming pared 1 base from V and 4 bases from J, leaving 10 bases between. The CDR3 loop is CASSLGMLRETQYF. The CDR3 coding sequence is TGTGCCAGCAGCTTAGGGATGCTGAGAGAGACCCAGTACTTC.

This clonotype is classed as medium-sized. The J gene is TRBJ1-6, the V gene TRBV27; TRBD1 is a possible D gene (6 bases). Trimming removed 8 bases at V and 7 bases at J, with 15 bases between. The CDR3 spans 14 residues. In germline, CDR1 is MNHEY, CDR2 SMNVEV (reference sequence). CDR3 in DNA: TGTGCCAGCTCGGGGGGGGCGCAGAATTCACCCCTCCACTTT. It translates to CASSGGAQNSPLHF.

This clonotype was seen more than once but under ten times. The chain recombines TRBV7-8 with TRBJ1-1; D ambiguous. CDR1 and CDR2 from the germline V gene are SGHVS and FQNEAQ. The CDR3 has 14 amino acids. V was clipped by 0 bases and J by 4 bases, with 9 bases between them. In nucleotides, the CDR3 is TGTGCCAGCAGCTTAGCGGGGTTTGGCACTGAAGCTTTCTTT. Amino acids: CASSLAGFGTEAFF.

This clonotype occurred many times. V gene TRBV7-2 combines with J gene TRBJ1-1; TRBD1 agrees at 10 bases. The CDR3 runs 16 residues. J lost 1 base, V lost 5 bases, and 7 bases had no gene match. The germline gives CDR1 SGHTA, CDR2 FQGNSA. CDR3 sequence (DNA): TGTGCCAGCAGCCCACGACAGGGGGCGAGGAACACTGAAGCTTTCTTT. This codes for CASSPRQGARNTEAFF.

The genes are TRBV20-1 and TRBJ2-7, with no clear D. The V gene's germline CDR1 is DFQATT and CDR2 SNEGSKA (reference sequence). V lost 4 bases to trimming and J lost 3 bases, with 16 bases between them. The CDR3 runs to 14 residues. The chain's CDR3 is CSAMSWEGFYEQYF. Here the CDR3 DNA reads TGCAGTGCTATGTCCTGGGAAGGATTCTACGAGCAGTACTTC.

In its sample, this clonotype was seen many times. The rearrangement uses TRBV6-5 and TRBJ2-5, with 7 bases lining up with TRBD1. In germline, CDR1 is MNHEY, CDR2 SVGAGI. This CDR3 contains 15 residues. Losses at the gene ends were 6 bases for V and 2 bases for J; bases not matched to a gene: 9. CDR3 bases: TGTGCCAGCAGCCGACCGGGACAGACTCAAGAGACCCAGTACTTC. Protein sequence: CASSRPGQTQETQYF.

This sequence joins TRBV27 and TRBJ2-4; 12 nucleotides agree with TRBD1. The CDR3 has 20 amino acids. Germline V gene lookup returns CDR1 MNHEY and CDR2 SMNVEV (reference sequence). Unmatched junction bases numbered 13, after V lost 4 bases and J lost 0 bases. The CDR3 DNA follows: TGTGCCAGCAGTTCCCGTCCCGGGACAGGGGGCGGGCTAGCCAAAAACATTCAGTACTTC. This sequence encodes CASSSRPGTGGGLAKNIQYF.

A few counts support this clonotype. The chain carries TRBV6-6 and TRBJ2-7; D might be TRBD1 (5 bases). The CDR3 has 15 amino acids. V lost 0 bases and J 0 bases, leaving 9 bases between the germline ends. The germline V gene has CDR1 MNHNY and CDR2 SVGAGI (reference sequence). The CDR3 sequence: CASSYSAGPSYEQYF. The CDR3 DNA follows: TGTGCCAGCAGTTACTCGGCAGGGCCCTCCTACGAGCAGTACTTC.

The chain has TRBV19 and TRBJ1-2; D is unclear. The germline V gene encodes CDR1 LNHDA and CDR2 SQIVND (reference sequence). This CDR3 region has 16 residues. V lost 8 bases and J 0 bases, leaving 19 bases between the germline ends. In DNA form, the CDR3 reads TGTGCCAGTGCCGACCGGGCCCGCCACCCTAACTATGGCTACACCTTC. This encodes CASADRARHPNYGYTF.

The chain has TRBV7-9 and TRBJ1-1; 9 nucleotides agree with TRBD1. The CDR3 is made up of 16 amino acids. Germline V gene data show CDR1 as SEHNR and CDR2 as FQNEAQ (reference sequence). With V trimmed by 5 bases and J by 1 base, 8 bases remained unmatched. CDR3 amino acids: CASSRDRAYGNTEAFF. The CDR3 region has the DNA TGTGCCAGCAGCCGGGACAGGGCGTATGGGAACACTGAAGCTTTCTTT.

The genes are TRBV3-1 and TRBJ2-4, with 10 bases that match TRBD1. The germline CDR1 and CDR2 sequences are LGHDT and YNNKEL (reference sequence). V dropped 0 bases and J dropped 0; count of bases not matched to a gene: 8. CDR3 length equals 19 residues. The CDR3, as DNA: TGTGCCAGCAGCCAAGACCGACAGGGGGCTCTTAGAGCCAAAAACATTCAGTACTTC. This codes for CASSQDRQGALRAKNIQYF.

This clonotype was counted many times. The genes are TRBV4-1 and TRBJ2-1, with D possibly matching TRBD2 (6 bases). Germline CDR1 and CDR2: MGHRA and YSYEKL. This CDR3 is 14 amino acids long. Trimming took 4 bases from V and 10 from J, leaving 17 bases between them. The CDR3: CASSLGGTTTEQFF. The CDR3 nucleotides are TGCGCCAGCAGCCTCGGCGGGACCACCACCGAGCAGTTCTTC.

The chain is built from TRBV5-4 and TRBJ2-3; D uncertain. Between the trimmed V and J ends, which lost 5 bases and 4 bases, there was a span of 14 bases. This CDR3 contains 14 residues. Looked up from germline, CDR1 is SGHNT and CDR2 is YYREEE (reference sequence). CDR3 amino acids: CASRSQKGADTQYF. As DNA, the CDR3 is TGTGCCAGCAGGTCCCAAAAGGGCGCAGATACGCAGTATTTT.

The sample holds a few counts of this clonotype. The chain combines TRBV4-1 with TRBJ2-2; D uncertain. Germline values: CDR1 MGHRA, CDR2 YSYEKL. The CDR3 has 14 residues. Trimming took off 2 bases at V and 6 bases at J, with 10 bases between the two ends. The CDR3 here is CASSQPTGSGELFF. As DNA, the CDR3 is TGCGCCAGCAGCCAACCGACCGGTTCCGGGGAGCTGTTTTTT.

This clonotype has a handful of counts. The chain uses TRBV27 and TRBJ1-5; 8 bases agree with TRBD1. The trim removed 2 bases at V and 5 bases at J, leaving 5 bases unmatched. CDR3 length: 15 amino acids. CDR1 and CDR2 (germline): MNHEY, SMNVEV (reference sequence). The CDR3 sequence: CASSLTWGQDQPQHF. For the CDR3, the DNA is TGTGCCAGCAGTTTAACCTGGGGACAGGATCAGCCCCAGCATTTT.

The rearrangement links TRBV7-2 to TRBJ2-3, with 7 bases that match TRBD2. This CDR3 region has 20 residues. Germline V gene sequence: CDR1 SGHTA, CDR2 FQGNSA. The ends lost 1 base at V and 2 bases at J; junction bases unmatched: 18. The CDR3 sequence: CASSLEGGVPLHLNTDTQYF. CDR3 coding DNA: TGTGCCAGCAGCTTAGAGGGAGGGGTGCCGCTCCATCTTAACACAGATACGCAGTATTTT. Looking up the rest from reference TRBV7-2 and TRBJ2-3 gives the full variable domain: GAGVSQSPSNKVTEKGKDVELRCDPISGHTALYWYRQSLGQGLEFLIYFQGNSAPDKSGLPSDRFSAERTGGSVSTLTIQRTQQEDSAVYLCASSLEGGVPLHLNTDTQYFGPGTRLTVL.